Presented here are 20 T cell receptor beta chains from one specimen sequenced in a study of human T cells and chemical hapten exposure. Time point denoted: patch test 1, 2 weeks after DPC sensitization. Documented treatment: therapeutic diphenylcyclopropenone sensitization with weekly scalp DPC. One entry per CDR3 protein, called by TCRdb with MiXCR from the RACE reads. The profile shows roughly 120,000 distinct CDR3 sequences, about 12% of them singletons. The sequenced sample was whole blood, obtained in connection with sensitization to the hapten diphenylcyclopropenone (DPC). Every receptor here comes from a woman aged 50 to 60 with alopecia areata. Some clones in this sample may be carry-over from other donors' samples.

This clonotype was found many times. V is TRBV6-2 or TRBV6-3 and J is TRBJ2-3; TRBD2 matches at 10 bases. Germline V gene data show CDR1 as MNHEY and CDR2 as SVGEGT. Trimming took 6 bases from V and 0 from J; bases not matched to a gene: 15. The CDR3 runs 19 residues. The CDR3, as DNA: TGTGCCAGCAGCCATGGACTAGCGGCACTGAACATCAGCACAGATACGCAGTATTTT. Residues: CASSHGLAALNISTDTQYF.

This chain uses TRBV18 with TRBJ1-6; D is uncertain. The CDR3 runs to 16 residues. In germline, CDR1 is KGHSH, CDR2 LQKENI. V lost 2 bases to trimming and J lost 9 bases, with 17 bases between them. The CDR3 region has the DNA TGTGCCAGCTCACCAACGGCTGCGAATTATGGTTCACCCCTCCACTTT. This translates into CASSPTAANYGSPLHF.

This clonotype was detected a few times. This chain joins TRBV29-1 and TRBJ2-7; D remains ambiguous. Trimming took 0 bases from V and 3 from J, leaving 3 bases between them. CDR3 length equals 11 residues. The germline gives CDR1 SQVTM, CDR2 ANQGSEA. Here the CDR3 DNA reads TGCAGCGTTGAAGAGAGCTACGAGCAGTACTTC. It codes for CSVEESYEQYF.

V gene TRBV6-5 combines with J gene TRBJ1-1; D is uncertain. Trimming left V 6 bases short and J 3 bases short, with 8 bases between. CDR1 is MNHEY and CDR2 is SVGAGI in the germline V gene. The CDR3 consists of 12 residues. The CDR3 nucleotides read TGTGCCAGCAGAGGGTTCGACACTGAAGCTTTCTTT. Amino acids: CASRGFDTEAFF.

This clonotype was detected only a few times. The chain employs TRBV18 and TRBJ2-1; D gene uncertain. In germline, CDR1 is KGHSH, CDR2 LQKENI. V was shortened by 3 bases and J by 7 bases, with 10 bases between the two germline ends. The CDR3 consists of 13 residues. The CDR3 DNA reads as TGTGCCAGCTCACCCGTCTTTGGGAATGAGCAGTTCTTC. Its protein is CASSPVFGNEQFF.

This clonotype was seen at least ten times. The rearrangement uses TRBV7-2 and TRBJ1-2; 10 positions agree with TRBD1. Germline lookup yields CDR1 SGHTA and CDR2 FQGNSA. With V trimmed by 5 bases and J by 3 bases, 9 bases remained unmatched. This CDR3 region has 16 residues. CDR3 loop: CASSAGGQGRDYGYTF. CDR3 DNA: TGTGCCAGCAGCGCAGGGGGACAGGGGAGGGACTATGGCTACACCTTC.

The chain employs TRBV4-1 and TRBJ1-5; D gene unclear. Germline V gives CDR1 MGHRA, CDR2 YSYEKL. The CDR3 extends over 16 amino acids. V was trimmed by 0 bases and J by 5 bases, leaving 14 bases between them. The CDR3 DNA reads as TGCGCCAGCAGCCAAGATCCTGTCGGGTCGGATCAGCCCCAGCATTTT. It specifies CASSQDPVGSDQPQHF.

This clonotype was seen ten or more times. V gene TRBV25-1 combines with J gene TRBJ2-3; D may correspond to TRBD1 or TRBD2 (5 bases each). The CDR3 spans 17 residues. V gave up 2 bases and J gave up 4 bases, with 19 bases separating them. Germline V gene lookup returns CDR1 MGHDK and CDR2 SYGVNS. In DNA form, the CDR3 reads TGTGCCAGCAGTGAAGAGGGCGAAGGGGCCCATCCAGATACGCAGTATTTT. Translated: CASSEEGEGAHPDTQYF.

CDR3 in amino acids: CASTLPGRYGYTF. In DNA, the CDR3 is TGTGCCAGCACCCTCCCCGGACGTTATGGCTACACCTTC. The J gene is TRBJ1-2, the V gene TRBV28, with D uncertain. Germline lookup yields CDR1 MDHEN and CDR2 SYDVKM. Trimming cost V 7 bases and J 5 bases, with 14 bases left between them. The CDR3 extends over 13 amino acids.

The table lists this clonotype with a few counts. This chain connects TRBV6-6 to TRBJ1-1; 12 bases map to TRBD1. Germline CDR1 is MNHNY and CDR2 is SVGAGI (reference sequence). The CDR3 is 16 residues long. Germline trimming cut 4 bases from V and 4 bases from J; bases unmatched to any gene: 7. This CDR3 reads CASSSFPGQGATEAFF. The CDR3 nucleotides are TGTGCCAGCAGTTCTTTCCCGGGACAGGGGGCCACTGAAGCTTTCTTT.

This clonotype was observed many times. This sequence joins TRBV29-1 and TRBJ2-3, with D possibly TRBD1 on 5 matching bases. Germline CDR1 SQVTM, CDR2 ANQGSEA. Trimming stripped 6 bases from V and 5 bases from J, with 12 bases between. This CDR3 has 12 residues. The CDR3 loop is CSVGTGQDTQYF. CDR3 coding DNA: TGCAGCGTCGGTACAGGTCAAGATACGCAGTATTTT.

This clonotype has at least ten counts. This rearrangement joins TRBV28 to TRBJ2-7; 8 bases are a match to TRBD1. The germline V gene encodes CDR1 MDHEN and CDR2 SYDVKM. After removal of 11 bases from V and 2 bases from J, the junction contained 14 bases not matched to a gene. This CDR3 is 15 amino acids long. The CDR3 protein is CAGARGAGGAYEQYF. For the CDR3, the DNA is TGTGCCGGGGCGCGGGGCGCAGGGGGCGCCTACGAGCAGTACTTC.

This clonotype was found many times. The V gene is TRBV7-9, the J gene TRBJ2-7; 9 bases are a match to TRBD2. CDR3 length equals 15 residues. The germline CDR1 and CDR2 sequences are SEHNR and FQNEAQ (reference sequence). Trimming at V came to 2 bases and at J to 4 bases, leaving 6 bases not matched to a gene. The CDR3 loop reads CASSLSLAGAYEQYF. CDR3 DNA sequence: TGTGCCAGCAGCTTATCCTTAGCGGGAGCGTACGAGCAGTACTTC.

This chain uses TRBV11-1 with TRBJ2-3; the D call may be TRBD1 or TRBD2 (5 bases each). The CDR3 is 15 amino acids. The germline gives CDR1 SGHAT, CDR2 FQDESV (reference sequence). Deletions cut 2 bases from V and 1 base from J, with 10 bases between. The CDR3 loop reads CASSLRRGGTDTQYF. The CDR3 DNA is TGTGCCAGCAGCTTAAGGAGAGGGGGCACAGATACGCAGTATTTT.

This clonotype appeared a few times. The chain joins TRBV12-3 or TRBV12-4 to TRBJ1-2; D call uncertain. V shed 3 bases and J shed 4 bases, with 15 bases lying between them. The CDR3 contains 15 residues. In DNA, the CDR3 is TGTGCCAGCAGTTTGTTAATTAAGGGTAGCTATGGCTACACCTTC. Its translation: CASSLLIKGSYGYTF.

The CDR3 coding sequence is TGCGCCAGCAGCTTGCTAGCTAGTTCTGCCGGGGAGCTGTTTTTT. Its protein is CASSLLASSAGELFF. The chain is built from TRBV5-1 and TRBJ2-2, with D tentatively TRBD2 (5 bases). CDR3 length equals 15 residues. Germline CDR1 SGHRS, CDR2 YFSETQ. V was pared by 1 base and J by 6 bases, with 13 bases between.

The V and J genes are TRBV12-3 or TRBV12-4 and TRBJ2-7, with D possibly matching TRBD1 (7 bases). Trimming removed 3 bases from V and 2 bases from J, with 14 bases in between. The CDR3 has 15 amino acids. The CDR3 region has the DNA TGTGCCAGCAGTTTGGGACAGCGGGCCACCTACGAGCAGTACTTC. Its protein is CASSLGQRATYEQYF.

This clonotype was seen a few times. The chain is built from TRBV20-1 and TRBJ2-1, with TRBD2 identical over 10 bases. The ends lost 1 base at V and 5 bases at J; junction bases unmatched: 8. This CDR3 has 16 amino acids. The germline V gene encodes CDR1 DFQATT and CDR2 SNEGSKA (reference sequence). The DNA for the CDR3 is TGCAGTGCTAGAGTTCCCACTAGCGGGGAAAACAATGAGCAGTTCTTC. Translating gives CSARVPTSGENNEQFF.

The J gene is TRBJ2-7, the V gene TRBV29-1; D tentatively reads TRBD1 or TRBD2 (5 bases each). Germline V CDR1 and CDR2: SQVTM, ANQGSEA. The CDR3 is 14 residues long. Trimming removed 3 bases at V and 4 bases at J, with 16 bases between. The CDR3 DNA follows: TGCAGCGTTGAGCTGGGGACGGAGGCTTACGAGCAGTACTTC. It specifies CSVELGTEAYEQYF.

The rearrangement uses TRBV12-3 or TRBV12-4 and TRBJ2-1, with 8 nucleotides matching TRBD2. The CDR3 loop spans 14 amino acids. The trim removed 6 bases at V and 9 bases at J, leaving 10 bases unmatched. CDR3 region: CASSLTTGGGEQFF. As DNA, the CDR3 is TGTGCCAGCAGCCTCACCACGGGAGGGGGTGAGCAGTTCTTC.